This T cell receptor beta chain was identified during a study of response to subunit inactivated influenza vaccine. Study conclusions and caveats: With each seasonal influenza vaccination, the authors suggested, few new T cells are recruited.

This clonotype was detected ten times or more. The antigen remains undetermined. V was pared by 5 bases and J by 7 bases, with 6 bases between. The CDR3 has 11 amino acids. Germline-derived CDR1 and CDR2 are SGHAT and FQDESV (reference sequence). TCRdb reanalysed the RT-PCR reads using MiXCR and keeps one entry per CDR3 protein. The data hold fewer than 700,000 distinct CDR3 sequences, with 10% to 15% observed a single time. The material sequenced was PBMCs from blood, taken about 6 weeks after vaccination. The rearrangement uses TRBV11-1 and TRBJ2-1; D call uncertain. The receptor was isolated from a man aged 45-65 years who received an inactivated influenza vaccine. CDR3 coding DNA: TGTGCCAGCAGCACCGAGAATGAGCAGTTCTTC. It codes for CASSTENEQFF.